This TCR beta chain was identified during a study of response to subunit inactivated influenza vaccine. V dropped 5 bases and J dropped 5 bases, with 22 bases sitting between them. There are 17 residues in the CDR3. Germline V gene lookup returns CDR1 SGHVS and CDR2 FQNEAQ. This clonotype appeared a few times. What it binds is unknown. Broader study findings: Seasonal influenza vaccination, on each occasion, was suggested by the authors to recruit few new T cells.

TCRdb passed the RT-PCR reads through MiXCR, listing each CDR3 protein once. The data contain hundreds of thousands of distinct CDR3 sequences, 10% to 15% of them seen just once; the ten biggest clones take up approximately 14%. Sequenced here: PBMCs from blood, sampled roughly 6 weeks after vaccination. V usage is TRBV7-8 and J usage is TRBJ2-1; perhaps TRBD2 as D (6 bases). The receptor's source is a man in his forties or fifties who received an inactivated influenza vaccine. In nucleotides, the CDR3 is TGTGCCAGCAGCAGGCGTTCGGGGGTTGAGGGGAACAATGAGCAGTTCTTC. The encoded protein is CASSRRSGVEGNNEQFF.